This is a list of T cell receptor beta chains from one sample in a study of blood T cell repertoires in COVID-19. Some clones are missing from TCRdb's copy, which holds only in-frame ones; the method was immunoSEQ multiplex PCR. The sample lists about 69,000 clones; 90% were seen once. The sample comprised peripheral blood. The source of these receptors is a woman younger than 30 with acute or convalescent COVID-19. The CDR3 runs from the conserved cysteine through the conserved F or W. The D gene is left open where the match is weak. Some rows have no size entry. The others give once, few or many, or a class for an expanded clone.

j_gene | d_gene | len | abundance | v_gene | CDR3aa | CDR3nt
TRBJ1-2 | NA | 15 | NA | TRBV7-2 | CASNQGGGRGYGYTF | TGTGCCAGCAACCAAGGGGGGGGAAGGGGCTATGGCTACACCTTC
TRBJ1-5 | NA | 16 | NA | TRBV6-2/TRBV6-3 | CASSYPTAYSNQPQHF | TGTGCCAGCAGTTACCCGACAGCATATAGCAATCAGCCCCAGCATTTT
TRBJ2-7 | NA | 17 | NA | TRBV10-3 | CAISEFSGLSDSYEQYF | TGTGCCATCAGTGAGTTTTCAGGGTTGAGTGATTCCTACGAGCAGTACTTC
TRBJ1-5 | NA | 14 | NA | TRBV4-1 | CASSQDIGGQPQHF | TGCGCCAGCAGCCAAGATATTGGAGGTCAGCCCCAGCATTTT
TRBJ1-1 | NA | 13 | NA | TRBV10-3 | CAISGTANTEAFF | TGTGCCATCAGTGGGACAGCGAACACTGAAGCTTTCTTT
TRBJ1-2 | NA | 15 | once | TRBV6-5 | CASSPLKGGESGYTF | TGTGCCAGCAGTCCCCTGAAGGGAGGTGAGAGTGGCTACACCTTC
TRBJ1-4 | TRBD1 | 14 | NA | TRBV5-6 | CASSEQGLDEKLFF | TGTGCCAGCAGCGAACAGGGGTTAGATGAAAAACTGTTTTTT
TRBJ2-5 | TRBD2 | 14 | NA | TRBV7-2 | CASSFSGGAETQYF | TGTGCCAGCAGCTTCAGCGGGGGGGCGGAGACCCAGTACTTC
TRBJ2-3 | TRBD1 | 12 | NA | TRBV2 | CARDQGANTQYF | TGTGCCAGGGACCAGGGGGCGAATACGCAGTATTTT
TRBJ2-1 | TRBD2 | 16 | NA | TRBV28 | CASSLVSSGTYNEQFF | TGTGCCAGCAGTTTAGTATCTAGCGGGACATACAATGAGCAGTTCTTC
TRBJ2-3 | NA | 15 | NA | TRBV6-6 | CASSLRVGATDTQYF | TGTGCCAGCAGTCTCCGAGTGGGGGCTACAGATACGCAGTATTTT
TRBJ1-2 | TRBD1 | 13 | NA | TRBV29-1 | CSVARDREGGYTF | TGCAGCGTTGCCCGGGACAGGGAGGGTGGCTACACCTTC
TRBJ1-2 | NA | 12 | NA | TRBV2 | CASSENRRSYTF | TGTGCCAGCAGTGAGAACAGGCGTAGCTACACCTTC
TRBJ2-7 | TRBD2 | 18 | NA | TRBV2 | CASSEAGFVAAGGDEQYF | TGTGCCAGCAGTGAAGCTGGTTTTGTAGCGGCGGGGGGGGATGAGCAGTACTTC
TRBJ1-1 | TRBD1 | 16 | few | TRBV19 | CASRRDRGLMNTEAFF | TGTGCCAGTAGGCGGGACAGGGGACTCATGAACACTGAAGCTTTCTTT
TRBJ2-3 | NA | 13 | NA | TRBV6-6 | CASSYDQTDTQYF | TGTGCCAGCAGTTACGATCAGACAGATACGCAGTATTTT
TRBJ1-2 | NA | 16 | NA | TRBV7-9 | CASSPPTGVGDYGYTF | TGTGCCAGCAGCCCCCCTACGGGGGTGGGGGACTATGGCTACACCTTC
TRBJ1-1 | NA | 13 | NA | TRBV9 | CASSQGGGTEAFF | TGTGCCAGCAGCCAAGGGGGGGGCACTGAAGCTTTCTTT
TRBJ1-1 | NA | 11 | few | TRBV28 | CASTVNTEAFF | TGTGCCAGCACCGTTAACACTGAAGCTTTCTTT
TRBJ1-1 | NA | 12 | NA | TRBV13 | CASSLGSGGAFF | TGTGCCAGCAGCTTAGGATCCGGGGGAGCTTTCTTT
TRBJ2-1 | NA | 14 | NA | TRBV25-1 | CASSEFGLYNEQFF | TGTGCCAGCAGTGAATTTGGACTGTACAATGAGCAGTTCTTC
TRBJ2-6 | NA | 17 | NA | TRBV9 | CASSPARQAYGANVLTF | TGTGCCAGCAGCCCCGCGCGACAGGCTTACGGGGCCAACGTCCTGACTTTC
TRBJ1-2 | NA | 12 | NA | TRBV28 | CASRSPGRSYTF | TGTGCCAGCAGAAGCCCAGGGAGGAGCTACACCTTC
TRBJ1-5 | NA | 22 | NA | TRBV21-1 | CASSKGMRGDSAGIGSNQPQHF | TGTGCCAGCAGCAAGGGGATGCGGGGGGACAGCGCAGGGATTGGTAGCAATCAGCCCCAGCATTTT
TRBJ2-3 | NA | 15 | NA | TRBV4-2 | CASSQDYVRGDTQYF | TGTGCCAGCAGCCAAGATTACGTCCGCGGGGATACGCAGTATTTT
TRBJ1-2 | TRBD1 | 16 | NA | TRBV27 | CASRQIGTGKAAGYTF | TGTGCCAGCAGACAAATCGGGACAGGAAAAGCGGCTGGCTACACCTTC
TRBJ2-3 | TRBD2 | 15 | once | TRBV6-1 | CASSERLAPGDTQYF | TGTGCCAGCAGTGAAAGACTAGCTCCCGGAGATACGCAGTATTTT
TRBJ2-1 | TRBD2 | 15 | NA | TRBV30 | CAWSVASGVYNEQFF | TGTGCCTGGAGTGTAGCTAGCGGAGTTTACAATGAGCAGTTCTTC
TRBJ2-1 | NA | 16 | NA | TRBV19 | CASSIETGSPYNEQFF | TGTGCCAGTAGTATAGAGACCGGGAGTCCCTACAATGAGCAGTTCTTC
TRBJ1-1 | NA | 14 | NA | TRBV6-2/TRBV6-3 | CASSKGQMNTEAFF | TGTGCCAGCAGTAAAGGACAAATGAACACTGAAGCTTTCTTT
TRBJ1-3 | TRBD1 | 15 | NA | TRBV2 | CASSDDRGGGNTIYF | TGTGCCAGCAGTGATGACAGGGGGGGTGGAAACACCATATATTTT
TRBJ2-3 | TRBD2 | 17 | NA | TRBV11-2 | CASSQASLAGFTDTQYF | TGTGCCAGCAGCCAAGCTTCTCTAGCGGGATTCACAGATACGCAGTATTTT
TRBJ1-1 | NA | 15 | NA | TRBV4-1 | CASSHSGVRFTEAFF | TGCGCCAGCAGCCACTCGGGGGTACGGTTTACTGAAGCTTTCTTT
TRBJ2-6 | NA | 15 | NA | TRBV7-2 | CASSAYRAGANVLTF | TGTGCCAGCAGCGCCTACAGGGCTGGGGCCAACGTCCTGACTTTC
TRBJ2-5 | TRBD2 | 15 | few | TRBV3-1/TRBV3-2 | CASSISGGAGETQYF | TGTGCCAGCAGCATTAGCGGGGGGGCCGGGGAGACCCAGTACTTC
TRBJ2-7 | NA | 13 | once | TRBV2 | CASQQALLYEQYF | TGTGCCAGCCAACAGGCGCTCCTCTACGAGCAGTACTTC
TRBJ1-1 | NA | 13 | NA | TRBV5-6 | CASSLNRYTEAFF | TGTGCCAGCAGCTTGAATCGGTACACTGAAGCTTTCTTT
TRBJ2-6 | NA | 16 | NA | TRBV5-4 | CASSFSRASGANVLTF | TGTGCCAGCAGCTTCTCCAGGGCGTCTGGGGCCAACGTCCTGACTTTC
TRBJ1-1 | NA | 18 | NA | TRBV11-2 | CASSLSSVGGLMDTEAFF | TGTGCCAGCAGCTTGTCATCGGTGGGGGGGCTTATGGACACTGAAGCTTTCTTT
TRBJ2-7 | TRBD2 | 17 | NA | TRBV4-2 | CASSQDPLAVPSYEQYF | TGTGCCAGCAGCCAAGATCCGCTAGCGGTCCCCTCCTACGAGCAGTACTTC
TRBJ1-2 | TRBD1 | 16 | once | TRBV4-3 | CASSQGTGHFLYGYTF | TGCGCCAGCAGCCAAGGGACAGGGCACTTCCTCTATGGCTACACCTTC
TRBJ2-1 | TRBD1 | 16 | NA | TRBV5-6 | CASSRTGTGGYNEQFF | TGTGCCAGCAGCCGTACCGGGACAGGGGGATACAATGAGCAGTTCTTC
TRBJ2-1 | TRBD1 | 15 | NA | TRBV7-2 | CASSWTGGDRNEQFF | TGTGCCAGCAGCTGGACAGGGGGCGATAGGAATGAGCAGTTCTTC
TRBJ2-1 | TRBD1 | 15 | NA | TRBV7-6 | CASSSTGVQGAEQFF | TGTGCCAGCAGCAGTACAGGGGTCCAGGGCGCTGAGCAGTTCTTC
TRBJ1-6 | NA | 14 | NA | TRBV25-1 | CASSEASGSSPLHF | TGTGCCAGCAGTGAAGCCTCAGGCAGTTCACCCCTCCACTTT
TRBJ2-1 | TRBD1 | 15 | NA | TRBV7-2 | CASSLVRTGGYEQFF | TGTGCCAGCAGCTTAGTCAGGACAGGGGGCTATGAGCAGTTCTTC
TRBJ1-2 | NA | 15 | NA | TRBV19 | CASSIGQPHNYGYTF | TGTGCCAGTAGTATTGGACAGCCCCATAACTATGGCTACACCTTC
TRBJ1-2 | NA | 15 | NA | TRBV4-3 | CASSARVQGGGGYTF | TGCGCCAGCAGCGCCCGAGTCCAGGGTGGGGGGGGCTACACCTTC
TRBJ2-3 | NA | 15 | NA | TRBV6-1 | CASSEVTGREDTQYF | TGTGCCAGCAGTGAAGTAACAGGGAGAGAAGATACGCAGTATTTT
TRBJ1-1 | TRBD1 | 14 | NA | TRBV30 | CAWTLGQVGTEAFF | TGTGCCTGGACCCTGGGACAGGTGGGCACTGAAGCTTTCTTT
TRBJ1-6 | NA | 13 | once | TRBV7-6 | CASSFDRNSPLHF | TGTGCCAGCAGCTTCGACAGGAATTCACCCCTCCACTTT
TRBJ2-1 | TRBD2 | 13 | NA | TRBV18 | CASSGPTGGGSFF | TGTGCCAGCTCGGGACCTACGGGGGGGGGCTCGTTCTTC
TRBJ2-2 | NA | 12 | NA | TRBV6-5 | CASSPSSGELFF | TGTGCCAGCAGTCCCTCTTCCGGGGAGCTGTTTTTT